The 20 T cell receptor beta chains below all came from one sample that was sequenced in a study of blood T cell repertoires in COVID-19. This table comes from immunoSEQ multiplex PCR, and its TCRdb copy is limited to in-frame clones, with some not included. This table has about 75,000 clones, about nine tenths appearing once. Sample: peripheral blood. These TCRs come from a human donor in a cohort sampled during active COVID-19.

This sequence joins TRBV7-9 and TRBJ1-4; 10 bases match TRBD1. The CDR3 runs 15 residues. V was pared by 5 bases and J by 7 bases, with 7 bases of the junction left unmatched. The germline V gene has CDR1 SEHNR and CDR2 FQNEAQ (reference sequence). CDR3 nucleotide sequence: TGTGCCAGCAGCAGCGGGACAGGGGAGTTTGAAAAACTGTTTTTT. Translated, it gives CASSSGTGEFEKLFF.

This chain joins TRBV29-1 and TRBJ1-4; D is unresolved. The CDR3 consists of 12 residues. CDR1 SQVTM and CDR2 ANQGSEA come from the germline V gene. V lost 4 bases to trimming and J lost 0 bases, with 3 bases between them. As DNA, the CDR3 is TGCAGCGTTGTCGCAACTAATGAAAAACTGTTTTTT. Translation: CSVVATNEKLFF.

In its sample, this clone was seen a few times. CDR3: CASSQVTGGYNEQFF. The DNA of the CDR3 is TGTGCCAGCAGCCAAGTTACCGGCGGGTACAATGAGCAGTTCTTC. This chain joins TRBV3-1 (or the pseudogene TRBV3-2) and TRBJ2-1; tentative D call: TRBD2 (5 bases). CDR3 length: 15 amino acids. The V end lost 1 base, the J end lost 4 bases, and 11 bases lay between the germline ends. Germline loops: CDR1 LGHDT, CDR2 YNNKEL (reference sequence).

V is TRBV5-1 and J is TRBJ2-3, with a tentative D call TRBD2 (6 bases). The CDR3 runs 13 residues. Germline lookup yields CDR1 SGHRS and CDR2 YFSETQ. Trimming stripped 7 bases from V and 4 bases from J, with 13 bases between. The CDR3 nucleotides are TGCGCCAGCTCTGCGGAGGGTCCAGATACGCAGTATTTT. This gives the protein CASSAEGPDTQYF.

In this sample, this clone turned up once. This chain joins TRBV27 and TRBJ2-7; TRBD2 matches at 9 bases. The CDR3 is made up of 14 amino acids. Germline trimming cut 0 bases from V and 7 bases from J; bases unmatched to any gene: 4. Germline V lookup: CDR1 MNHEY, CDR2 SMNVEV (reference sequence). CDR3 nucleotide sequence: TGTGCCAGCAGTTTATCGGCGGGGGGGGATGAGCAGTACTTC. This translates into CASSLSAGGDEQYF.

V usage is TRBV5-4 and J usage is TRBJ2-1, with 11 positions matching TRBD2. Trimming took 4 bases from V and 6 from J; bases not matched to a gene: 9. The CDR3 is made up of 16 amino acids. Germline V lookup: CDR1 SGHNT, CDR2 YYREEE (reference sequence). CDR3 DNA: TGTGCCAGCAGCGGTATAGCGGGAGGGCCTTTCAATGAGCAGTTCTTC. It translates to CASSGIAGGPFNEQFF.

The chain recombines TRBV7-9 with TRBJ2-1; possible D gene TRBD2, 5 bases. The length of the CDR3 is 16 residues. Trimming shortened V by 4 bases and J by 0 bases, and 13 bases separated the two germline ends. From germline, CDR1 is SEHNR and CDR2 FQNEAQ (reference sequence). The chain's CDR3 is CASSSSGPSSYNEQFF. The CDR3 DNA follows: TGTGCCAGCAGCTCAAGCGGCCCAAGCTCCTACAATGAGCAGTTCTTC.

The genes are TRBV9 and TRBJ1-3; D gene ambiguous. Looked up from germline, CDR1 is SGDLS and CDR2 is YYNGEE. V shed 5 bases and J shed 0 bases, with 6 bases lying between them. The CDR3 is made up of 13 amino acids. For the CDR3, the DNA is TGTGCCAGCAGTGGACTCTCTGGAAACACCATATATTTT. Protein sequence: CASSGLSGNTIYF.

The V and J genes are TRBV27 and TRBJ1-1; D might be TRBD1 (6 bases). V dropped 4 bases and J dropped 1 base, with 10 bases sitting between them. The CDR3 contains 14 residues. The germline V gene has CDR1 MNHEY and CDR2 SMNVEV (reference sequence). This chain's CDR3 is CASSYLQGNTEAFF. The CDR3 bases are TGTGCCAGCAGTTACCTACAGGGGAACACTGAAGCTTTCTTT.

The chain joins TRBV5-1 to TRBJ1-6; D might be TRBD1 (5 bases). The germline V gene encodes CDR1 SGHRS and CDR2 YFSETQ. The CDR3 contains 13 residues. The V end lost 3 bases, the J end lost 12 bases, and 13 bases lay between the germline ends. CDR3 sequence: CASSSSGDEPLHF. CDR3 bases: TGCGCCAGCAGCTCATCGGGGGACGAACCCCTCCACTTT. The full variable domain, in which reference TRBV5-1 and TRBJ1-6 provide the parts outside the CDR3, is KAGVTQTPRYLIKTRGQQVTLSCSPISGHRSVSWYQQTPGQGLQFLFEYFSETQRNKGNFPGRFSGRQFSNSRSEMNVSTLELGDSALYLCASSSSGDEPLHFGNGTRLTVT.

The rearrangement uses TRBV19 and TRBJ2-5, with D tentatively TRBD2 (6 bases). Trimming removed 1 base at V and 1 base at J, with 7 bases between. The length of the CDR3 is 14 residues. Germline CDR1 reads LNHDA; CDR2 reads SQIVND (reference sequence). The CDR3 nucleotides are TGTGCCAGTAGTATAGGGGGGGTCCAAGAGACCCAGTACTTC. It specifies CASSIGGVQETQYF.

The gene calls are TRBV11-2 and TRBJ2-1, with 7 bases aligning to TRBD2. The CDR3 is 17 residues long. The V and J ends lost 1 base and 4 bases, in that order; junction bases with no gene match: 10. The germline gives CDR1 SGHAT, CDR2 FQNNGV. The CDR3 spells CASSLGGSGHSYNEQFF. CDR3 sequence (DNA): TGTGCCAGCAGCTTAGGTGGTAGCGGGCATTCATACAATGAGCAGTTCTTC.

This chain uses TRBV6-5 with TRBJ2-7; TRBD1 agrees at 8 bases. This CDR3 comprises 15 residues. The V and J ends lost 0 bases and 2 bases, in that order; junction bases with no gene match: 3. Germline values: CDR1 MNHEY, CDR2 SVGAGI. This CDR3 is CASSYSRTGTYEQYF. CDR3 DNA: TGTGCCAGCAGTTACTCCAGGACAGGGACCTACGAGCAGTACTTC.

The rearrangement links TRBV15 to TRBJ1-5; 8 bases fit TRBD1. From germline, CDR1 is LNHNV and CDR2 YYDKDF (reference sequence). The V segment lost 1 base and the J segment 2 bases; nucleotides outside the gene matches: 4. The CDR3 runs to 16 residues. CDR3 loop: CATSRAPGGGNQPQHF. The CDR3 bases are TGTGCCACCAGCAGAGCGCCAGGGGGCGGCAATCAGCCCCAGCATTTT.

J is TRBJ2-3 and V is TRBV7-3, with 11 bases matching TRBD2. The CDR3 length is 19 residues. Germline values: CDR1 SGHTA, CDR2 FQGTGA. The V gene end was trimmed by 5 bases and the J gene end by 2 bases; junction bases not matched to a gene: 15. The DNA of the CDR3 is TGTGCCAGCAGCCCTTCTACTCCCGATAGCGGGAGGGACACAGATACGCAGTATTTT. Translated, it gives CASSPSTPDSGRDTDTQYF.

The chain links TRBV14 to TRBJ2-2, with TRBD2 matching 10 bases. With V trimmed by 0 bases and J by 7 bases, 5 bases remained unmatched. The V gene's germline CDR1 is SGHDN and CDR2 FVKESK. The CDR3 runs 16 residues. The CDR3 spells CASSQDKREGIGELFF. CDR3 DNA sequence: TGTGCCAGCAGCCAAGATAAGCGGGAGGGCATCGGGGAGCTGTTTTTT.

The chain combines TRBV19 with TRBJ1-5, with D uncertain. The CDR3 spans 13 residues. V lost 8 bases, J lost 7 bases, and 15 bases lay in between. Germline values: CDR1 LNHDA, CDR2 SQIVND (reference sequence). The CDR3 spells CASGVRVGQPQHF. The CDR3 region has the DNA TGTGCCAGTGGCGTGAGAGTGGGCCAGCCCCAGCATTTT.

V and J are TRBV6-1 and TRBJ1-6; no definite D call. There are 15 residues in the CDR3. V dropped 0 bases and J dropped 7 bases, with 10 bases sitting between them. Germline CDR1 reads MNHNS; CDR2 reads SASEGT. The CDR3, as DNA: TGTGCCAGCAGTGAAGCGACTAATAGGAATTCACCCCTCCACTTT. This sequence encodes CASSEATNRNSPLHF.

This rearrangement joins TRBV5-5 to TRBJ2-7; D is possibly TRBD1 (6 bases). Trimming cost V 4 bases and J 3 bases, with 11 bases left between them. The CDR3 has 13 amino acids. Germline V CDR1 and CDR2: SGHKS, YYEKEE (reference sequence). The CDR3 nucleotides are TGTGCCAGCAGCCTGGGGGCGGGCTACGAGCAGTACTTC. This codes for CASSLGAGYEQYF.

This clone was detected only once. The chain combines TRBV21-1 with TRBJ1-2; TRBD1 was called by the table and not checked on the DNA. TRBV21-1 is a documented pseudogene. CDR3 length equals 13 residues. The CDR3 DNA is TGTGCCAGCAACACAGGGGGCGCCTATGGCTACACCTTC. Translating it yields CASNTGGAYGYTF.